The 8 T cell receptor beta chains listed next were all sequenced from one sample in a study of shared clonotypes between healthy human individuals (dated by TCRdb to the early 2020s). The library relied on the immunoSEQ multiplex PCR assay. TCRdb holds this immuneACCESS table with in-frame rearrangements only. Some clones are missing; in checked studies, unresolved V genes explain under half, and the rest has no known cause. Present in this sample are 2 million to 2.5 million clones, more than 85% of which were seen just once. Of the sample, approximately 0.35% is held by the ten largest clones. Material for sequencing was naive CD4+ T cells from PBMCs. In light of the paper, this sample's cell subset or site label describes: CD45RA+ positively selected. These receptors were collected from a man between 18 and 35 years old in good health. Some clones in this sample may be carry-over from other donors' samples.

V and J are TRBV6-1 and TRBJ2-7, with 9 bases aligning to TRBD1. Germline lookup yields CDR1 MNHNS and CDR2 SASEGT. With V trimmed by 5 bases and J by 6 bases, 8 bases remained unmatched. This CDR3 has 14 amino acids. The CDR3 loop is CASSIGGQGPEQYF. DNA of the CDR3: TGTGCCAGCAGTATAGGGGGACAGGGCCCCGAGCAGTACTTC.

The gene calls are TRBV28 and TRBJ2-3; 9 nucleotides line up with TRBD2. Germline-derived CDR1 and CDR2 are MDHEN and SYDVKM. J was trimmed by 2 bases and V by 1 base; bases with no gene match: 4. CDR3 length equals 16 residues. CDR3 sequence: CASSLSRLAVTDTQYF. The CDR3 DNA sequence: TGTGCCAGCAGTTTATCGAGACTAGCGGTCACAGATACGCAGTATTTT.

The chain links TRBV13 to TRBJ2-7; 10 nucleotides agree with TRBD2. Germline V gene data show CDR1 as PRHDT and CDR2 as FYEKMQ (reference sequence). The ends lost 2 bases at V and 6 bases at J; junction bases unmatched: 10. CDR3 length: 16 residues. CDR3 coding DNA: TGTGCCAGCAGCTTACCAGCGGGAGGGCCATCCCTCGAGCAGTACTTC. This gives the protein CASSLPAGGPSLEQYF.

The CDR3: CASSPTSGSSNEQFF. CDR3 sequence (DNA): TGCGCCAGCAGCCCTACTAGCGGGAGCTCCAATGAGCAGTTCTTC. This chain connects TRBV5-1 to TRBJ2-1; 11 bases map to TRBD2. CDR1 is SGHRS and CDR2 is YFSETQ in the germline V gene. The CDR3 covers 15 residues. V gave up 4 bases and J gave up 6 bases; unmatched junction bases: 6.

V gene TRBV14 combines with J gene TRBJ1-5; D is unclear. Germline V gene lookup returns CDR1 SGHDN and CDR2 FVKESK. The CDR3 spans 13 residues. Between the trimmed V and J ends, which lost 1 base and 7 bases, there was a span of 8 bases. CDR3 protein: CASSQGAHQPQHF. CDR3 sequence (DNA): TGTGCCAGCAGCCAAGGGGCTCACCAGCCCCAGCATTTT. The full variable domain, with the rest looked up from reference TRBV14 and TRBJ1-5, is EAGVTQFPSHSVIEKGQTVTLRCDPISGHDNLYWYRRVMGKEIKFLLHFVKESKQDESGMPNNRFLAERTGGTYSTLKVQPAELEDSGVYFCASSQGAHQPQHFGDGTRLSIL.

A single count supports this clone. DNA of the CDR3: TGTGCCATCAGTGAGTCCCTTGGGCCGGGTCCAACTAACTATGGCTACACCTTC. Protein sequence: CAISESLGPGPTNYGYTF. The J gene is TRBJ1-2, the V gene TRBV10-3; no reliable D call. Trimming stripped 0 bases from V and 0 bases from J, with 17 bases between. Per germline, CDR1 ENHRY and CDR2 SYGVKD. The CDR3 runs 18 residues.

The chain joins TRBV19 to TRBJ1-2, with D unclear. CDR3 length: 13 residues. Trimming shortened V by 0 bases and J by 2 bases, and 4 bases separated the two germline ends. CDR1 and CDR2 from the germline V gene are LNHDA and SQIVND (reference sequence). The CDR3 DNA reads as TGTGCCAGTAGTATAGACGGAAACTATGGCTACACCTTC. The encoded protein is CASSIDGNYGYTF.

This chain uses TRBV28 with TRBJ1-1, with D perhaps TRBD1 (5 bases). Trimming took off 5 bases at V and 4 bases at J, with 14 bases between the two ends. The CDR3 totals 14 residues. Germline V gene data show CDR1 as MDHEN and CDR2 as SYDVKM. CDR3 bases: TGTGCCAGCAGTATTATGGGGGTCAGCACTGAAGCTTTCTTT. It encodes CASSIMGVSTEAFF.